The source of this T cell receptor (beta chain) is a study of blood T cell repertoires in COVID-19. Authors' methods: Nucleated cell number was recorded as an estimate derived from reference gene primer amplification. Clones were read by immunoSEQ multiplex PCR, and TCRdb kept only the in-frame ones, dropping some. From that table come the V and J calls and clone size; the DNA was used to work out D and trimming. The sample records 150,000 to 200,000 clones, 87% being singletons. Those who participated ranged in age from about 18 to 89 years and resided in some 24 US areas. Cohort placement rested on clinical history that participants reported themselves. Symptom resolution, clearance, or two negative PCRs marked the recovered donors of Cohort 3. The sequencing sample was made of PBMCs or T cells enriched from blood (not recorded which). This receptor was identified in a woman under 40 who had recovered from COVID-19.

CDR3 sequence: CAWSVEGGGNTIYF. CDR3 sequence (DNA): TGTGCCTGGAGTGTAGAAGGGGGTGGAAACACCATATATTTT. The chain is built from TRBV30 and TRBJ1-3; TRBD1 is a possible D gene (6 bases). V lost 0 bases and J 3 bases, leaving 9 bases between the germline ends. This CDR3 comprises 14 residues. Germline V gene lookup returns CDR1 GTSNPN and CDR2 SVGIG (reference sequence).